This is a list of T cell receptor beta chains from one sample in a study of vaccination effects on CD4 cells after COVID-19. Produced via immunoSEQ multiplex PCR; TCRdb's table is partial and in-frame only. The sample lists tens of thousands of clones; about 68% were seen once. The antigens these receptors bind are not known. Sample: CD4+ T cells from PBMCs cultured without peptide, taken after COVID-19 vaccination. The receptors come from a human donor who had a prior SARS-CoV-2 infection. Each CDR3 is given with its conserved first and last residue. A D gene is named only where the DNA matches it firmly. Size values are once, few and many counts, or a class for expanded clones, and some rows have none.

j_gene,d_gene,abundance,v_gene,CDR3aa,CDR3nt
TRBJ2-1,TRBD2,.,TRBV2,CASSGPHGTSGRIGYNEQFF,TGTGCCAGCAGTGGGCCGCACGGGACTAGCGGGAGGATTGGGTACAATGAGCAGTTCTTC
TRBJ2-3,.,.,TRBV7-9,CASNFGGWDTQYF,TGTGCCAGCAACTTCGGAGGTTGGGATACGCAGTATTTT
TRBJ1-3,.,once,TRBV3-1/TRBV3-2,CASSQGPGNTIYF,TGTGCCAGCAGCCAAGGGCCTGGAAACACCATATATTTT
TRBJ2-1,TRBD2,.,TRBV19,CASSTLLAGGALLF,TGTGCCAGTAGTACACTACTAGCGGGGGGGGCTCTACTCTTC
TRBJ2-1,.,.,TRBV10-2,CASDRTESYNEQFF,TGCGCCAGCGACCGAACGGAGTCCTACAATGAGCAGTTCTTC
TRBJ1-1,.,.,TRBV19,CASSSPEGGGNTEAFF,TGTGCCAGTAGTAGCCCAGAGGGGGGAGGGAACACTGAAGCTTTCTTT
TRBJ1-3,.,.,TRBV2,CASSEVAGDFISGNTIYF,TGTGCCAGCAGTGAAGTGGCAGGGGACTTCATATCTGGAAACACCATATATTTT
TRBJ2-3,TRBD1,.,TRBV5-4,CASSPWGQGAPDTQYF,TGTGCCAGCAGCCCCTGGGGACAGGGGGCTCCAGATACGCAGTATTTT
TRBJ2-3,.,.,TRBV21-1,CASSQATSGPNFDTQYF,TGTGCCAGCAGCCAAGCAACTAGCGGCCCGAATTTTGATACGCAGTATTTT
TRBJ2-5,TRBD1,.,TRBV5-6,CASSSTGVVETQYF,TGTGCCAGCAGCTCCACAGGGGTCGTGGAGACCCAGTACTTC
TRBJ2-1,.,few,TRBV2,CASSWALSSYNEQFF,TGTGCCAGCAGTTGGGCTCTGAGCTCCTACAATGAGCAGTTCTTC
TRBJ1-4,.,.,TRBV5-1,CASSLDSATNEKLFF,TGCGCCAGCAGCTTAGACAGCGCAACTAATGAAAAACTGTTTTTT
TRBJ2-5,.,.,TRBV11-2,CASSHSKETQYF,TGTGCCAGCAGCCATAGTAAAGAGACCCAGTACTTC
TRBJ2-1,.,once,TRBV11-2,CASSLGSSYNEQFF,TGTGCCAGCAGCTTAGGGAGCTCCTACAATGAGCAGTTCTTC
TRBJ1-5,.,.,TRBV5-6,CASGQEANQPQHF,TGTGCCAGCGGACAAGAGGCAAATCAGCCCCAGCATTTT
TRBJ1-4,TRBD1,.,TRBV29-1,CSVRQGASEKLFF,TGCAGCGTTCGACAGGGGGCGAGCGAAAAACTGTTTTTT
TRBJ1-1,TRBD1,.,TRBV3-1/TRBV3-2,CASGRTGRNTEAFF,TGTGCCAGCGGACGGACAGGCAGGAACACTGAAGCTTTCTTT
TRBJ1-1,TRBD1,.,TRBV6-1,CASSEISGGRLNTEAFF,TGTGCCAGCAGTGAAATTTCAGGGGGTAGGCTGAACACTGAAGCTTTCTTT
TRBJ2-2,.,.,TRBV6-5,CATRIFSTGELFF,TGTGCCACCCGGATCTTTAGCACCGGGGAGCTGTTTTTT
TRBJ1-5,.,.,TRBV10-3,CAISESATENQPQHF,TGTGCCATCAGTGAGTCGGCGACAGAAAATCAGCCCCAGCATTTT
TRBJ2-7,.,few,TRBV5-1,CASSPAAGELYEQYF,TGCGCCAGCAGCCCAGCCGCCGGGGAATTATACGAGCAGTACTTC
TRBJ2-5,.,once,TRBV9,CASSASYQETQYF,TGTGCCAGCAGCGCTAGTTACCAAGAGACCCAGTACTTC